Listed below are T cell receptor beta chains from one sample, sequenced in a study of T cell repertoires in cytomegalovirus infection. TCRdb processed the reads anew with MiXCR; each CDR3 protein has one entry. The table records 450,000 to 600,000 distinct CDR3 sequences, approximately 40% of them present only once. Their cognate antigens are unknown. The source was cultured PBMCs, collected from culture after CMV antigen stimulation. The receptor source for this set is a human donor in good health (CMV status not recorded). Some clones in this sample may be carry-over from other donors' samples. Both conserved end residues are part of each CDR3.

CDR3 length: 15
V gene: TRBV12-3/TRBV12-4
J gene: TRBJ2-4
CDR3 protein: CASSLSGSVGNIQYF

CDR3 length: 16
V gene: TRBV6-2/TRBV6-3
J gene: TRBJ2-1
CDR3 protein: CASSYTQLEIYNEQFF

CDR3 length: 13
V gene: TRBV5-1
J gene: TRBJ1-3
CDR3 protein: CASSLSTYDTIYF

CDR3 length: 15
V gene: TRBV12-3/TRBV12-4
J gene: TRBJ2-1
CDR3 protein: CASSPWDRGSNEQFF

CDR3 length: 14
V gene: TRBV10-3
J gene: TRBJ2-3
CDR3 protein: CATGFGGTTDTQYF

CDR3 length: 13
V gene: TRBV19
J gene: TRBJ2-5
CDR3 protein: CATAGTRDGTQYF

CDR3 length: 14
V gene: TRBV7-6
J gene: TRBJ1-1
CDR3 protein: CASSQRQGWGEAFF

CDR3 length: 16
V gene: TRBV7-9
J gene: TRBJ2-5
CDR3 protein: CAYSVWQREGRETQYF

CDR3 length: 15
V gene: TRBV4-3
J gene: TRBJ2-4
CDR3 protein: CASSQEQIAKNIQYF

CDR3 length: 16
V gene: TRBV6-2/TRBV6-3
J gene: TRBJ1-5
CDR3 protein: CASSRQGRGTNQPQHF

CDR3 length: 12
V gene: TRBV2
J gene: TRBJ2-5
CDR3 protein: CASSRIQETQYF

CDR3 length: 13
V gene: TRBV11-1
J gene: TRBJ2-1
CDR3 protein: CASRAGGPNEQFF

CDR3 length: 13
V gene: TRBV19
J gene: TRBJ2-5
CDR3 protein: CASSYGGQETQYF

CDR3 length: 13
V gene: TRBV7-9
J gene: TRBJ2-2
CDR3 protein: CASSYRYAGELFF

CDR3 length: 14
V gene: TRBV5-6
J gene: TRBJ2-5
CDR3 protein: CASSLYDRQETQYF

CDR3 length: 18
V gene: TRBV7-2
J gene: TRBJ2-3
CDR3 protein: CASSLGAGGGSSTDTQYF

CDR3 length: 16
V gene: TRBV5-1
J gene: TRBJ2-7
CDR3 protein: CASSLGEQGLIYEQYF

CDR3 length: 15
V gene: TRBV7-8
J gene: TRBJ1-2
CDR3 protein: CASSSLTGALGGYTF

CDR3 length: 17
V gene: TRBV12-3/TRBV12-4
J gene: TRBJ2-5
CDR3 protein: CASNEGLAGALQETQYF

CDR3 length: 17
V gene: TRBV10-3
J gene: TRBJ1-1
CDR3 protein: CAISPGDAKRDNTEAFF

CDR3 length: 14
V gene: TRBV6-5
J gene: TRBJ2-1
CDR3 protein: CASSYAGGPGEQFF

CDR3 length: 19
V gene: TRBV12-3/TRBV12-4
J gene: TRBJ1-3
CDR3 protein: CASSFSLGSYSATGNTIYF

CDR3 length: 14
V gene: TRBV3-1
J gene: TRBJ1-4
CDR3 protein: CASSPGRNNEKLFF

CDR3 length: 16
V gene: TRBV6-6
J gene: TRBJ2-7
CDR3 protein: CASSDLGTSGVYEQYF

CDR3 length: 17
V gene: TRBV28
J gene: TRBJ2-5
CDR3 protein: CASSPQVGTGPQETQYF

CDR3 length: 16
V gene: TRBV7-2
J gene: TRBJ2-2
CDR3 protein: CASTTPSAGGPGELFF

CDR3 length: 15
V gene: TRBV7-2
J gene: TRBJ2-3
CDR3 protein: CASSFLSLSTDTQYF

CDR3 length: 13
V gene: TRBV7-2
J gene: TRBJ2-5
CDR3 protein: CASRTGRRETQYF

CDR3 length: 14
V gene: TRBV12-3/TRBV12-4
J gene: TRBJ2-1
CDR3 protein: CASSVRDSYNEQFF

CDR3 length: 14
V gene: TRBV12-3/TRBV12-4
J gene: TRBJ2-5
CDR3 protein: CASSGQGVFGTQYF

CDR3 length: 14
V gene: TRBV7-8
J gene: TRBJ1-5
CDR3 protein: CASSSDSSNQPQHF

CDR3 length: 14
V gene: TRBV7-2
J gene: TRBJ1-2
CDR3 protein: CASSLVAGDYGYTF

CDR3 length: 17
V gene: TRBV18
J gene: TRBJ2-5
CDR3 protein: CASSPLGPGTTQETQYF

CDR3 length: 19
V gene: TRBV19
J gene: TRBJ2-3
CDR3 protein: CASSGIGTSEKGRTDTQYF

CDR3 length: 15
V gene: TRBV10-3
J gene: TRBJ2-7
CDR3 protein: CATLWGLGATYEQYF

CDR3 length: 17
V gene: TRBV7-2
J gene: TRBJ1-2
CDR3 protein: CASSSSIRDKDNYGYTF

CDR3 length: 12
V gene: TRBV7-2
J gene: TRBJ1-6
CDR3 protein: CASSPPGSPLHF

CDR3 length: 15
V gene: TRBV9
J gene: TRBJ2-1
CDR3 protein: CASSPRTNPNNEQFF

CDR3 length: 15
V gene: TRBV11-2
J gene: TRBJ2-2
CDR3 protein: CASSPVRLGTGELFF

CDR3 length: 12
V gene: TRBV6-1
J gene: TRBJ2-7
CDR3 protein: CASRNTDYEQYF

CDR3 length: 17
V gene: TRBV9
J gene: TRBJ1-4
CDR3 protein: CASSQGGSIARAQKLFF

CDR3 length: 13
V gene: TRBV6-5
J gene: TRBJ2-1
CDR3 protein: CASSDGSYNEQFF

CDR3 length: 15
V gene: TRBV7-2
J gene: TRBJ2-1
CDR3 protein: CASSWGGLAGREQFF